This T cell receptor (beta chain) was sequenced in a study of CD8+ T cells in alopecia areata. Background on the study: The study gave treated patients oral tofacitinib at 5 to 10 mg twice daily.

The study, taken as a whole, reports: When scalp samples are sequenced, resident alphabeta T cells of normal skin are also captured. Clonality exceeded that of normal scalp in lesional scalp, most notably in alopecia totalis/universalis.

cDNA prepared by RNA extraction and subsequent reverse transcription served as the template for sequencing. Using immunoSEQ multiplex PCR, the repertoire was profiled, and TCRdb retains in-frame clones only, with some absent. The profile covers some 200,000 clones, with roughly 60% appearing a single time and under 7% taken by the ten largest. Treatment specified: oral pan-JAK inhibitor, 5-10 mg twice daily. In regard to this clone: Its antigen is still unknown.

Trimming left V 2 bases short and J 3 bases short, with 11 bases between. CDR1 and CDR2 from the germline V gene are GTSNPN and SVGIG (reference sequence). The CDR3 runs 14 residues. The clonotype originates from a human donor with alopecia areata. J is TRBJ1-3 and V is TRBV30; D unresolved. The sequences come from CD4+ T cells sorted from blood, collected at week 24, from a patient treated with tofacitinib. CDR3 sequence: CAWSPEPFGNTIYF. In DNA form, the CDR3 reads TGTGCCTGGAGTCCCGAGCCGTTTGGAAACACCATATATTTT.